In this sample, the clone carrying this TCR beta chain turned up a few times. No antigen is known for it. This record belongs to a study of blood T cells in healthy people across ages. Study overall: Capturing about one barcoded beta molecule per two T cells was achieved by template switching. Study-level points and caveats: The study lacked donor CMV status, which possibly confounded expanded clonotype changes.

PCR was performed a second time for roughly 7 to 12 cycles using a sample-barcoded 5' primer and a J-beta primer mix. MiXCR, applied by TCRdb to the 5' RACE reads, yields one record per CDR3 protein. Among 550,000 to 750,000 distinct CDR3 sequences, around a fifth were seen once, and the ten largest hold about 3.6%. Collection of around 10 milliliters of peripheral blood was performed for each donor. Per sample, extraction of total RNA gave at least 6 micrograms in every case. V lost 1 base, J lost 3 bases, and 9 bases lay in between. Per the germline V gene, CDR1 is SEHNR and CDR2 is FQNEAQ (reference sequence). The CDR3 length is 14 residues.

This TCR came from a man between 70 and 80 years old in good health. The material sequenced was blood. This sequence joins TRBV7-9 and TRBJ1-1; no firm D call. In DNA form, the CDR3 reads TGTGCCAGCAGCTTAGGTTACCGAGACACTGAAGCTTTCTTT. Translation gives CASSLGYRDTEAFF.